The next 15 T cell receptor beta chains were all read from a single sample in a study of CD8 T cells in Susac syndrome. The authors reverse transcribed roughly 0.5 to 1 ug RNA with random hexamers. TCRdb used MiXCR to reprocess the immunoSEQ multiplex PCR reads, holding one entry per CDR3 protein. There are about 150,000 distinct CDR3 sequences in the sample; less than 97% occur only once, and over 0.12% lies in the top ten. The sample consisted of CD8+ T cells from PBMCs. These TCRs come from a human donor with multiple sclerosis.

The chain uses TRBV7-3 and TRBJ2-1; D is unresolved. The CDR3 is 14 residues long. V was clipped by 5 bases and J by 4 bases, with 12 bases between them. Per the germline V gene, CDR1 is SGHTA and CDR2 is FQGTGA. The CDR3 DNA is TGTGCCAGCAGCCATCATACACGGTACAATGAGCAGTTCTTC. Residues: CASSHHTRYNEQFF.

V gene TRBV6-5 combines with J gene TRBJ2-1, with unresolved D. The CDR3 loop spans 11 amino acids. CDR1 and CDR2 from the germline V gene are MNHEY and SVGAGI. V shed 2 bases and J shed 6 bases, with 2 bases lying between them. The CDR3 DNA reads as TGTGCCAGCAGTTACCGCAATGAGCAGTTCTTC. This gives the protein CASSYRNEQFF.

The V gene is TRBV4-2, the J gene TRBJ2-5, with D tentatively TRBD2 (5 bases). The CDR3 is 14 residues long. Trimming removed 0 bases from V and 1 base from J, with 6 bases in between. Germline values: CDR1 LGHNA, CDR2 YNFKEQ. CDR3 protein: CASSQEGGQETQYF. CDR3 nucleotide sequence: TGTGCCAGCAGCCAAGAAGGAGGCCAAGAGACCCAGTACTTC.

V gene TRBV28 combines with J gene TRBJ1-5; a possible D gene is TRBD1 (6 bases). V was clipped by 3 bases and J by 5 bases, with 8 bases between them. The CDR3 length is 13 residues. CDR1 and CDR2 (germline): MDHEN, SYDVKM. CDR3 region: CASSLTGDQPQHF. As DNA, the CDR3 is TGTGCCAGCAGTTTGACAGGAGATCAGCCCCAGCATTTT.

This sequence joins TRBV9 and TRBJ2-1; 9 nucleotides agree with TRBD2. Germline V gene lookup returns CDR1 SGDLS and CDR2 YYNGEE. Unmatched junction bases numbered 10, after V lost 2 bases and J lost 1 base. The CDR3 spans 18 residues. The CDR3 region is CASSVKRGARRSYNEQFF. In DNA, the CDR3 is TGTGCCAGCAGCGTTAAGCGGGGGGCCAGGAGATCCTACAATGAGCAGTTCTTC.

CDR3 nucleotide sequence: TGTGCCAGCAGCGACGGACAGGGCGATCTTTGGAATTCACCCCTCCACTTT. Protein product: CASSDGQGDLWNSPLHF. The chain couples TRBV5-4 to TRBJ1-6; 8 bases are a match to TRBD1. The CDR3 consists of 17 residues. Losses at the gene ends were 4 bases for V and 7 bases for J; bases not matched to a gene: 13. Germline CDR1 is SGHNT and CDR2 is YYREEE (reference sequence).

This sequence joins TRBV18 and TRBJ2-1; maybe TRBD1 (6 bases). Trimming left V 3 bases short and J 6 bases short, with 21 bases between. Looked up from germline, CDR1 is KGHSH and CDR2 is LQKENI. CDR3 size: 17 residues. The chain's CDR3 is CASSPTRLIEGVNEQFF. CDR3 coding DNA: TGTGCCAGCTCACCGACCAGGTTAATCGAGGGGGTCAATGAGCAGTTCTTC.

The rearrangement joins TRBV30 to TRBJ1-1, with a weak D call TRBD1 (5 bases). Germline CDR1 and CDR2: GTSNPN and SVGIG (reference sequence). The V and J ends lost 1 base and 0 bases respectively, with 18 bases between them. The CDR3 length is 17 residues. In DNA, the CDR3 is TGTGCCTGGAGTGACCCGACAGCCCCCATTATGAACACTGAAGCTTTCTTT. It codes for CAWSDPTAPIMNTEAFF. The whole variable domain, remainder taken from reference TRBV30 and TRBJ1-1, is SQTIHQWPATLVQPVGSPLSLECTVEGTSNPNLYWYRQAAGRGLQLLFYSVGIGQISSEVPQNLSASRPQDRQFILSSKKLLLSDSGFYLCAWSDPTAPIMNTEAFFGQGTRLTVV.

The V and J genes are TRBV18 and TRBJ2-1, with TRBD1 matching 7 bases. The CDR3 has 15 residues. J was trimmed by 4 bases and V by 3 bases; bases with no gene match: 6. The V gene's germline CDR1 is KGHSH and CDR2 LQKENI. The CDR3 loop reads CASSPGQETYNEQFF. CDR3 sequence (DNA): TGTGCCAGCTCACCTGGACAGGAGACATACAATGAGCAGTTCTTC.

The chain is built from TRBV9 and TRBJ2-5, with D tentatively TRBD1 (5 bases). The germline V gene encodes CDR1 SGDLS and CDR2 YYNGEE. With 3 bases removed from V and 5 bases from J, the gap between germline ends came to 11 bases. This CDR3 region has 13 residues. CDR3 protein: CASSGGSAETQYF. As DNA, the CDR3 is TGTGCCAGCAGCGGGGGCTCGGCGGAGACCCAGTACTTC.

This clonotype was counted a single time. The chain couples TRBV9 to TRBJ1-2; D is unresolved. Deletions cut 0 bases from V and 8 bases from J, with 11 bases between. CDR1 and CDR2 from the germline V gene are SGDLS and YYNGEE. The CDR3 covers 13 residues. The chain's CDR3 is CASSVAGRLGYTF. CDR3 coding DNA: TGTGCCAGCAGCGTAGCTGGTAGGTTGGGCTACACCTTC.

This clonotype was observed a single time. The chain recombines TRBV3-1 with TRBJ2-2; D unresolved. CDR1 and CDR2 (germline): LGHDT, YNNKEL (reference sequence). Trimming stripped 4 bases from V and 1 base from J, with 10 bases between. This CDR3 region has 15 residues. The CDR3 sequence is CASSPRALNTGELFF. For the CDR3, the DNA is TGTGCCAGCAGCCCACGGGCCCTGAACACCGGGGAGCTGTTTTTT. The whole variable domain, filled in from reference TRBV3-1 and TRBJ2-2, reads DTAVSQTPKYLVTQMGNDKSIKCEQNLGHDTMYWYKQDSKKFLKIMFSYNNKELIINETVPNRFSPKSPDKAHLNLHINSLELGDSAVYFCASSPRALNTGELFFGEGSRLTVL.

The gene calls are TRBV30 and TRBJ2-7; D call uncertain. Per germline, CDR1 GTSNPN and CDR2 SVGIG (reference sequence). CDR3 length equals 11 residues. The V and J ends lost 2 bases and 6 bases respectively, with 8 bases between them. In nucleotides, the CDR3 is TGTGCCTGGAGTCTTAGCACCGAGCAGTACTTC. It is translated as CAWSLSTEQYF.

The chain has TRBV9 and TRBJ1-1, with D hard to call. V was pared by 0 bases and J by 1 base, with 19 bases between. Germline CDR1 is SGDLS and CDR2 is YYNGEE. CDR3 length: 18 residues. The CDR3 bases are TGTGCCAGCAGCGTAGGGGTCCGGAGGGAAGGAGGGAACACTGAAGCTTTCTTT. Protein: CASSVGVRREGGNTEAFF.

The chain combines TRBV6-4 with TRBJ2-2; tentative D call: TRBD2 (5 bases). CDR3 length equals 13 residues. V shed 2 bases and J shed 7 bases, with 8 bases lying between them. Per the germline V gene, CDR1 is MRHNA and CDR2 is SNTAGT. CDR3 nucleotides: TGTGCCAGCAGTGACATGGGGAGCGGGGAGCTGTTTTTT. Protein product: CASSDMGSGELFF.